A single sample gave rise to the 29 T cell receptor beta chains below, sequenced in a study of OX40 agonist ivuxolimab in advanced cancers. TCRdb keeps only in-frame clones here, not all; method: immunoSEQ multiplex PCR. The table records 65,000 or so clones, around four fifths of them present only once. The sample was CD4+ or CD8+ T cells sorted from blood, taken in a trial of the OX40 agonist ivuxolimab. Receptor source: an adult with an advanced solid tumor such as melanoma, head and neck, liver or kidney cancer.

The chain combines TRBV28 with TRBJ1-5, with D perhaps TRBD1 (6 bases). Trimming removed 1 base at V and 2 bases at J, with 12 bases between. This CDR3 contains 16 residues. Germline V lookup: CDR1 MDHEN, CDR2 SYDVKM. Here the CDR3 DNA reads TGTGCCAGCAGTTTATCAAGGGGGGCGGGCAATCAGCCCCAGCATTTT. Its translation: CASSLSRGAGNQPQHF.

The chain recombines TRBV28 with TRBJ2-5; TRBD2 might be the D (5 bases). Judging by the DNA end, TRBJ2-7 fits better; the J call may be wrong. The CDR3 runs to 17 residues. Germline V gene lookup returns CDR1 MDHEN and CDR2 SYDVKM. This CDR3 reads CASSFNWLEVSSYEQYF. CDR3 sequence (DNA): TGTGCCAGCAGTTTTAACTGGTTGGAGGTAAGCTCCTACGAGCAGTACTTC.

The V gene is TRBV7-2, the J gene TRBJ2-6, with 8 bases that match TRBD1. Germline CDR1 and CDR2: SGHTA and FQGNSA. Losses at the gene ends were 3 bases for V and 0 bases for J; bases not matched to a gene: 1. The CDR3 is 16 amino acids. This CDR3 reads CASSLDRASGANVLTF. CDR3 bases: TGTGCCAGCAGCTTGGACAGGGCCTCTGGGGCCAACGTCCTGACTTTC.

This clone occurred a few times. V is TRBV6-6 and J is TRBJ1-1; no firm D call. Germline-derived CDR1 and CDR2 are MNHNY and SVGAGI (reference sequence). CDR3 length: 14 residues. Trimming left V 2 bases short and J 0 bases short, with 7 bases between. Here the CDR3 reads CASSYVHLNTEAFF. The CDR3 DNA reads TGTGCCAGCAGTTACGTGCACTTGAACACTGAAGCTTTCTTT.

The chain employs TRBV5-1 and TRBJ2-2, with a tentative D call TRBD1 (5 bases). Germline lookup yields CDR1 SGHRS and CDR2 YFSETQ. The CDR3 length is 16 residues. Trimming took 1 base from V and 0 from J, leaving 10 bases between them. In DNA, the CDR3 is TGCGCCAGCAGCTTGAACCCAGGGTCGAACACCGGGGAGCTGTTTTTT. The encoded protein is CASSLNPGSNTGELFF.

The sample holds one count of this clone. The V call is TRBV4-2, the J call TRBJ1-2, with 7 bases that match TRBD1. The CDR3 runs 13 residues. V dropped 0 bases and J dropped 7; count of bases not matched to a gene: 2. Germline V gives CDR1 LGHNA, CDR2 YNFKEQ. DNA of the CDR3: TGTGCCAGCAGCCAAGATAGGGGGCGTGGCTACACCTTC. It codes for CASSQDRGRGYTF.

This chain links TRBV27 with TRBJ2-5; TRBD1 matches at 11 bases. Germline V CDR1 and CDR2: MNHEY, SMNVEV (reference sequence). The ends lost 4 bases at V and 2 bases at J; junction bases unmatched: 21. The CDR3 totals 21 residues. DNA of the CDR3: TGTGCCAGCAGTTCGACACTACCCAAATACCGGGACAGGGGGAATCAAGAGACCCAGTACTTC. It encodes CASSSTLPKYRDRGNQETQYF.

This clone showed up just once. The rearrangement uses TRBV7-6 and TRBJ2-1, with D perhaps assigned TRBD1 or TRBD2 (5 bases each). From germline, CDR1 is SGHVS and CDR2 FNYEAQ. This CDR3 is 16 amino acids long. V was pared by 1 base and J by 1 base, with 11 bases between. DNA for the CDR3: TGTGCCAGCAGCTTAGGGAGAGGGGATTCCTACAATGAGCAGTTCTTC. Translating it yields CASSLGRGDSYNEQFF.

This sequence joins TRBV11-3 and TRBJ2-1; D is uncertain. Germline loops: CDR1 SGHNT, CDR2 YENEEA. Trimming shortened V by 0 bases and J by 7 bases, and 7 bases separated the two germline ends. The CDR3 loop spans 13 amino acids. CDR3 residues: CASSLDVGNEQFF. CDR3 in DNA: TGTGCCAGCAGCTTAGATGTGGGGAATGAGCAGTTCTTC.

CDR3 in amino acids: CASSLASRAGDTQYF. In nucleotides, the CDR3 is TGTGCCAGCAGCTTAGCTTCCAGGGCGGGAGATACGCAGTATTTT. The chain employs TRBV7-2 and TRBJ2-3, with D perhaps matching TRBD1 or TRBD2 (5 bases each). Trimming shortened V by 0 bases and J by 5 bases, and 12 bases separated the two germline ends. Germline-derived CDR1 and CDR2 are SGHTA and FQGNSA. The CDR3 consists of 15 residues.

This chain joins TRBV5-8 and TRBJ2-1; tentatively, D is TRBD1 or TRBD2 (5 bases each). V lost 4 bases and J lost 1, with 12 bases in between. The CDR3 loop spans 15 amino acids. Germline V gene data show CDR1 as SGHTS and CDR2 as YDEGEE. Here the CDR3 reads CASSRRGPSYNEQFF. The CDR3 DNA follows: TGTGCCAGCAGCCGTCGGGGACCATCCTACAATGAGCAGTTCTTC.

V gene TRBV7-2 combines with J gene TRBJ2-5; D unclear. Germline V gene data show CDR1 as SGHTA and CDR2 as FQGNSA. V was shortened by 5 bases and J by 5 bases, with 12 bases between the two germline ends. CDR3 length: 13 residues. CDR3 sequence: CASSADQAETQYF. The CDR3 region has the DNA TGTGCCAGCAGCGCGGACCAAGCCGAGACCCAGTACTTC. The complete variable domain, with remaining parts taken from reference TRBV7-2 and TRBJ2-5, reads GAGVSQSPSNKVTEKGKDVELRCDPISGHTALYWYRQSLGQGLEFLIYFQGNSAPDKSGLPSDRFSAERTGGSVSTLTIQRTQQEDSAVYLCASSADQAETQYFGPGTRLLVL.

The chain recombines TRBV5-1 with TRBJ2-1; possibly TRBD2 for D (6 bases). The germline CDR1 and CDR2 sequences are SGHRS and YFSETQ. Trimming cost V 4 bases and J 5 bases, with 19 bases left between them. CDR3 length: 16 amino acids. CDR3: CASSPRGRDGDNEQFF. CDR3 nucleotide sequence: TGCGCCAGCAGCCCCCGAGGGCGGGATGGTGACAATGAGCAGTTCTTC.

V and J are TRBV7-6 and TRBJ2-7, with a possible D match to TRBD2 (6 bases). V lost 5 bases and J lost 3, with 14 bases in between. This CDR3 is 14 amino acids long. CDR1 is SGHVS, CDR2 FNYEAQ, per germline. In nucleotides, the CDR3 is TGTGCCAGCAGCCCCCGACTAGACGGCTACGAGCAGTACTTC. Its translation: CASSPRLDGYEQYF. The full variable domain, rest sourced from reference TRBV7-6 and TRBJ2-7, is GAGVSQSPRYKVTKRGQDVALRCDPISGHVSLYWYRQALGQGPEFLTYFNYEAQQDKSGLPNDRFSAERPEGSISTLTIQRTEQRDSAMYRCASSPRLDGYEQYFGPGTRLTVT.

The V call is TRBV2, the J call TRBJ2-3, with D possibly being TRBD1 or TRBD2 (6 bases each). Trimming left V 6 bases short and J 8 bases short, with 21 bases between. Germline assignment: CDR1 SNHLY and CDR2 FYNNEI. The CDR3 has 15 residues. CDR3: CASRGTRGGLGTQYF. The CDR3 coding sequence is TGTGCCAGCAGAGGGACACGTGGGGGGTTGGGTACGCAGTATTTT. Complete variable domain (other parts from reference TRBV2 and TRBJ2-3): EPEVTQTPSHQVTQMGQEVILRCVPISNHLYFYWYRQILGQKVEFLVSFYNNEISEKSEIFDDQFSVERPDGSNFTLKIRSTKLEDSAMYFCASRGTRGGLGTQYFGPGTRLTVL.

This chain uses TRBV28 with TRBJ2-2; D is undetermined. CDR1 is MDHEN and CDR2 is SYDVKM in the germline V gene. The CDR3 is 16 residues long. The V end was cut by 6 bases, the J end by 4 bases, with 18 bases between. The CDR3 DNA follows: TGTGCCAGCAGAAAATTCCTGACACGGCCCACCGGGGAGCTGTTTTTT. Protein: CASRKFLTRPTGELFF.

This clone was counted a single time. The chain has TRBV4-1 and TRBJ2-1, with 11 positions matching TRBD2. The V gene's germline CDR1 is MGHRA and CDR2 YSYEKL. V lost 2 bases and J lost 7; bases outside the gene matches: 13. There are 18 residues in the CDR3. The CDR3 spells CASSQPPILAGERNEQFF. The CDR3 nucleotides read TGCGCCAGCAGCCAACCCCCCATACTAGCGGGAGAACGTAATGAGCAGTTCTTC.

The chain joins TRBV6-5 to TRBJ2-7; perhaps D is TRBD1 or TRBD2 (5 bases each). The germline V and J ends were trimmed by 4 bases and 4 bases, with 20 bases remaining between them. The CDR3 spans 16 residues. Germline CDR1 reads MNHEY; CDR2 reads SVGAGI. For the CDR3, the DNA is TGTGCCAGCAGTTCCCATCCGGGACCGCTCGGGTACGAGCAGTACTTC. It is translated as CASSSHPGPLGYEQYF.

J is TRBJ2-1 and V is TRBV5-1, with D perhaps matching TRBD1 (5 bases). Per the germline V gene, CDR1 is SGHRS and CDR2 is YFSETQ. Deletions cut 2 bases from V and 5 bases from J, with 11 bases between. CDR3 length: 14 residues. The CDR3 DNA follows: TGCGCCAGCAGCTTTAGTCTGACAGACAATGAGCAGTTCTTC. Its translation: CASSFSLTDNEQFF.

The chain couples TRBV27 to TRBJ2-7; 15 positions match TRBD2. V lost 6 bases and J lost 9; bases outside the gene matches: 6. CDR3 size: 14 residues. The V gene's germline CDR1 is MNHEY and CDR2 SMNVEV (reference sequence). CDR3: CASRPGLAGGWQYF. For the CDR3, the DNA is TGTGCCAGCAGACCGGGACTAGCGGGAGGTTGGCAGTACTTC.

A word on this clone: An end of the junction does not agree with germline; a read error may underlie this. The chain uses TRBV7-7 and TRBJ2-2, with D unresolved. This CDR3 contains 14 residues. CDR1 is SSHAT and CDR2 is FNYEAQ in the germline V gene (reference sequence). The CDR3 spells CASSLEGSTGELFF. Here the CDR3 DNA reads TGTGCTAGCAGCTTAGAAGGGTCCACCGGGGAGCTGTTTTTT.

This chain connects TRBV6-1 to TRBJ2-3; either TRBD1 or TRBD2 may fit D (5 bases each). Trimming took 10 bases from V and 10 from J, leaving 18 bases between them. Germline loops: CDR1 MNHNS, CDR2 SASEGT. This CDR3 comprises 12 residues. CDR3 residues: CATPAPGTAQYF. In DNA, the CDR3 is TGTGCCACCCCCGCGCCCGGGACGGCGCAGTATTTT.

The chain couples TRBV18 to TRBJ2-2; TRBD2 aligns across 7 bases. CDR1 is KGHSH and CDR2 is LQKENI in the germline V gene. The CDR3 extends over 15 amino acids. Trimming at V came to 6 bases and at J to 7 bases, leaving 11 bases not matched to a gene. DNA for the CDR3: TGTGCCAGCTCGCCTTGGAAAGGGAGGGACGGGGAGCTGTTTTTT. It encodes CASSPWKGRDGELFF.

The chain employs TRBV27 and TRBJ1-5; D is perhaps TRBD1 (6 bases). Germline CDR1 is MNHEY and CDR2 is SMNVEV (reference sequence). The CDR3 is 15 residues long. Between the trimmed V and J ends, which lost 2 bases and 5 bases, there was a span of 13 bases. The CDR3 region is CASSLRSEGDQPQHF. CDR3 bases: TGTGCCAGCAGTTTAAGGTCCGAGGGGGATCAGCCCCAGCATTTT.

The chain links TRBV15 to TRBJ2-1; D is unclear. Trimming pared 5 bases from V and 7 bases from J, leaving 12 bases between. The CDR3 sequence is 13 residues long. CDR1 and CDR2 (germline): LNHNV, YYDKDF (reference sequence). The CDR3 DNA reads TGTGCCACCAGCCCAAGATTAATGAATGAGCAGTTCTTC. Its protein product is CATSPRLMNEQFF.

J is TRBJ2-3 and V is TRBV5-6, with 9 bases aligning to TRBD2. The germline gives CDR1 SGHDT, CDR2 YYEEEE. With 4 bases clipped from V and 5 bases from J, the junction kept 11 bases outside the gene matches. This CDR3 is 16 amino acids long. This CDR3 is CASSPDAGGPVDTQYF. The CDR3 nucleotides are TGTGCCAGCAGCCCGGATGCGGGAGGGCCGGTAGATACGCAGTATTTT. Drawing the rest from reference TRBV5-6 and TRBJ2-3, the complete variable domain is DAGVTQSPTHLIKTRGQQVTLRCSPKSGHDTVSWYQQALGQGPQFIFQYYEEEERQRGNFPDRFSGHQFPNYSSELNVNALLLGDSALYLCASSPDAGGPVDTQYFGPGTRLTVL.

The chain is built from TRBV12-5 and TRBJ2-3, with D tentatively TRBD2 (5 bases). CDR1 LGHNT and CDR2 FRNRAP come from the germline V gene. The V and J ends lost 5 bases and 1 base respectively, with 19 bases between them. The CDR3 runs to 17 residues. The CDR3 coding sequence is TGTGCTAGTGGTCTATTCAGAGGGTCAGGCCGCACAGATACGCAGTATTTT. Protein: CASGLFRGSGRTDTQYF.

The chain couples TRBV19 to TRBJ2-3; 7 bases agree with TRBD2. V lost 5 bases to trimming and J lost 4 bases; unmatched junction nucleotides: 9. The CDR3 spans 15 residues. Germline V CDR1 and CDR2: LNHDA, SQIVND (reference sequence). DNA for the CDR3: TGTGCCAGTAGTCCCCGGCGGGAGAGCCCAGATACGCAGTATTTT. This gives the protein CASSPRRESPDTQYF.

This clone was picked up one time. V and J are TRBV28 and TRBJ2-7, with 9 bases fitting TRBD1. J was trimmed by 3 bases and V by 5 bases; bases with no gene match: 2. The germline CDR1 and CDR2 sequences are MDHEN and SYDVKM. The CDR3 has 13 residues. The CDR3 sequence is CASSPGQGYEQYF. Here the CDR3 DNA reads TGTGCCAGCAGTCCGGGACAGGGCTACGAGCAGTACTTC. Full variable domain (rest looked up from reference TRBV28 and TRBJ2-7): DVKVTQSSRYLVKRTGEKVFLECVQDMDHENMFWYRQDPGLGLRLIYFSYDVKMKEKGDIPEGYSVSREKKERFSLILESASTNQTSMYLCASSPGQGYEQYFGPGTRLTVT.